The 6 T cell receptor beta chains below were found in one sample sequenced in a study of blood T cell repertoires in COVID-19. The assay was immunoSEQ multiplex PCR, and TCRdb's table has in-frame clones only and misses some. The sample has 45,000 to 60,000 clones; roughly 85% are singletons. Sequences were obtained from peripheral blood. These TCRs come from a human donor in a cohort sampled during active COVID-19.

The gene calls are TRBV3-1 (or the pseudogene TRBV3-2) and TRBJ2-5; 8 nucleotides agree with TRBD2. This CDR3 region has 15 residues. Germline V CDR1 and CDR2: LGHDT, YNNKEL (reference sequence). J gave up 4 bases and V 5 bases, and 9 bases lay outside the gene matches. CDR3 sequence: CASSSYTSGGETQYF. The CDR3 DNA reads TGTGCCAGCAGCTCCTACACCAGCGGGGGAGAGACCCAGTACTTC.

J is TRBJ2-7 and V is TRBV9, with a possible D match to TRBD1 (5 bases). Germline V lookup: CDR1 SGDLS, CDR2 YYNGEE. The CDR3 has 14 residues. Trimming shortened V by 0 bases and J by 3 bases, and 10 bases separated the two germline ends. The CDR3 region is CASSVGSGNYEQYF. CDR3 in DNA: TGTGCCAGCAGCGTAGGTTCAGGGAACTACGAGCAGTACTTC.

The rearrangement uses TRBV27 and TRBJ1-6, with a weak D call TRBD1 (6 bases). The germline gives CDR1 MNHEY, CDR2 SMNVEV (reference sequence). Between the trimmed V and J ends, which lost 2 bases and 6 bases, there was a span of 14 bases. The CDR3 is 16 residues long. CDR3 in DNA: TGTGCCAGCAGTTTACCGCTCGGGACAAGTAATTCACCCCTCCACTTT. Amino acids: CASSLPLGTSNSPLHF.

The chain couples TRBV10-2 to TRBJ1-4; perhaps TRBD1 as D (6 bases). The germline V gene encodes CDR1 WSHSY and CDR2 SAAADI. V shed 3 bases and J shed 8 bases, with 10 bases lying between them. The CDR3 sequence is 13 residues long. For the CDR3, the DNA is TGCGCCAGCAGTGAACAGGGTGGAGAAAAACTGTTTTTT. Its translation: CASSEQGGEKLFF.

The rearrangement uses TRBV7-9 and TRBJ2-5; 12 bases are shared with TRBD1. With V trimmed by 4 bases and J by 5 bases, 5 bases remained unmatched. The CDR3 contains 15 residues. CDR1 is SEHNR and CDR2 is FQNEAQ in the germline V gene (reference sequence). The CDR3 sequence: CASSSRDRGLETQYF. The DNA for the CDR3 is TGTGCCAGCAGCTCCCGGGACAGGGGGCTGGAGACCCAGTACTTC.

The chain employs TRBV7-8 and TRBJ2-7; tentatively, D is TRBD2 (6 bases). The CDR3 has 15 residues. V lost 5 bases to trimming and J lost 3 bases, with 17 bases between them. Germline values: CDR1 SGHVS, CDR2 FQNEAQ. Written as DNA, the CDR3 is TGTGCCAGCAGCCTTCGGAGGGAGAGAGTCTACGAGCAGTACTTC. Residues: CASSLRRERVYEQYF.